This T cell receptor beta chain originates from a study of somatic mutations in cytotoxic T cells in rheumatoid arthritis. Data came from immunoSEQ multiplex PCR; TCRdb stores just in-frame clones and leaves some out. The table has 15,000 or so clones, around nine tenths seen once. From germline, CDR1 is SGHRS and CDR2 YFSETQ. J lost 8 bases, V lost 7 bases, and 14 bases had no gene match. The CDR3 extends over 16 amino acids. The sequence was obtained from a man between 65 and 85 years old with rheumatoid arthritis. This sequence joins TRBV5-1 and TRBJ2-4, with TRBD1 identical over 11 bases. The specimen sequenced was CD4+ T cells sorted from blood. The DNA of the CDR3 is TGCGCCAGCGCGCCGGGACAGGGGGTGATGAGAGACATTCAGTACTTC. Protein sequence: CASAPGQGVMRDIQYF.